The 17 T cell receptor beta chains below were found in one sample sequenced in a study of Graves' ophthalmopathy and Graves' hyperthyroidism. The study amplified TCR beta CDR3 regions using RNA transcripts. The library came from an HTBI-primed first-round RT-PCR and a second-round multiplex PCR. TCRdb redid the calling of the multiplex PCR reads with MiXCR, one entry per CDR3 protein. The repertoire holds some 150,000 distinct CDR3 sequences, with roughly 36% as singletons. Material: peripheral blood. The receptors come from a man in his thirties or forties with Graves' ophthalmopathy.

The chain links TRBV12-3 or TRBV12-4 to TRBJ2-5; D is unclear. This CDR3 contains 12 residues. V was clipped by 8 bases and J by 2 bases, with 9 bases between them. CDR3 in amino acids: CASRTVQETQYF. Written as DNA, the CDR3 is TGTGCCAGCCGGACGGTACAAGAGACCCAGTACTTC.

This chain uses TRBV15 with TRBJ2-7; 11 bases are a match to TRBD1. This CDR3 has 16 residues. Germline values: CDR1 LNHNV, CDR2 YYDKDF (reference sequence). V lost 2 bases and J lost 4; bases outside the gene matches: 7. CDR3 sequence (DNA): TGTGCCACCAGCAGATCGGGGGACAGGGGGGAATACGAGCAGTACTTC. Protein product: CATSRSGDRGEYEQYF.

This CDR3 reads CASSYSGRGQGGYTF. CDR3 nucleotide sequence: TGTGCCAGCAGTTACTCTGGCAGGGGGCAGGGTGGCTACACCTTC. The rearrangement links TRBV6-5 to TRBJ1-2, with 8 bases lining up with TRBD1. This CDR3 comprises 15 residues. Germline CDR1 and CDR2: MNHEY and SVGAGI. With V trimmed by 0 bases and J by 7 bases, 7 bases remained unmatched.

This clonotype was counted between two and nine times. The gene calls are TRBV28 and TRBJ2-7; 10 bases are a match to TRBD1. Germline lookup yields CDR1 MDHEN and CDR2 SYDVKM. The CDR3 consists of 15 residues. Trimming took 3 bases from V and 6 from J; bases not matched to a gene: 8. The DNA for the CDR3 is TGTGCCAGCAGTTTTACCGACAGGGGGCTGGGCGAGCAGTACTTC. This gives the protein CASSFTDRGLGEQYF.

Here the CDR3 reads CASSFDYRDGTQYF. The CDR3 DNA sequence: TGTGCCAGCAGTTTTGATTACAGGGACGGGACCCAGTACTTC. V is TRBV12-3 or TRBV12-4 and J is TRBJ2-5, with D maybe TRBD1 (6 bases). This CDR3 contains 14 residues. Trimming pared 3 bases from V and 7 bases from J, leaving 15 bases between.

This chain links TRBV6-1 with TRBJ2-5; D not resolved. With 7 bases removed from V and 4 bases from J, the gap between germline ends came to 10 bases. The CDR3 is 12 residues long. Looked up from germline, CDR1 is MNHNS and CDR2 is SASEGT. This CDR3 reads CASTFNAETQYF. In DNA, the CDR3 is TGTGCCAGCACTTTCAATGCAGAGACCCAGTACTTC.

This clonotype has a count of ten or more. This chain joins TRBV15 and TRBJ2-5; D is perhaps TRBD2 (5 bases). The germline V gene encodes CDR1 LNHNV and CDR2 YYDKDF (reference sequence). CDR3 length: 14 amino acids. The ends were cut back, 1 base at V and 2 bases at J, with 8 bases in the middle. The CDR3 protein is CATSRVERQETQYF. Written as DNA, the CDR3 is TGTGCCACCAGCAGAGTGGAGCGGCAAGAGACCCAGTACTTC. The full variable domain, in which reference TRBV15 and TRBJ2-5 provide the parts outside the CDR3, is DAMVIQNPRYQVTQFGKPVTLSCSQTLNHNVMYWYQQKSSQAPKLLFHYYDKDFNNEADTPDNFQSRRPNTSFCFLDIRSPGLGDTAMYLCATSRVERQETQYFGPGTRLLVL.

This clonotype showed up many times. The chain couples TRBV5-5 to TRBJ2-4; D might be TRBD1 (5 bases). Trimming shortened V by 4 bases and J by 0 bases, and 11 bases separated the two germline ends. CDR1 SGHKS and CDR2 YYEKEE come from the germline V gene (reference sequence). The CDR3 consists of 15 residues. The CDR3 nucleotides are TGTGCCAGCAGCCTCGACAGACTAGCCAAAAACATTCAGTACTTC. It specifies CASSLDRLAKNIQYF.

The J gene is TRBJ1-3, the V gene TRBV12-3 or TRBV12-4; D perhaps matches TRBD1 (5 bases). V lost 7 bases and J 0 bases, leaving 10 bases between the germline ends. The CDR3 loop spans 14 amino acids. CDR3 loop: CASIDRPSGNTIYF. CDR3 coding DNA: TGTGCCAGCATTGACAGACCCTCTGGAAACACCATATATTTT.

V gene TRBV7-9 combines with J gene TRBJ2-2; TRBD2 agrees at 7 bases. This CDR3 is built from 14 residues. V lost 7 bases to trimming and J lost 8 bases; unmatched junction nucleotides: 10. Germline V gene lookup returns CDR1 SEHNR and CDR2 FQNEAQ (reference sequence). CDR3 sequence (DNA): TGTGCCAGCAATCCTGGAGCGGGAACGGGGGAGCTGTTTTTT. This sequence encodes CASNPGAGTGELFF.

This chain joins TRBV7-2 and TRBJ2-7; D is perhaps TRBD2 (5 bases). Trimming removed 5 bases from V and 0 bases from J, with 11 bases in between. The CDR3 consists of 14 residues. The germline CDR1 and CDR2 sequences are SGHTA and FQGNSA. The DNA for the CDR3 is TGTGCCAGCAGCACTAGGGAATCCTCCTACGAGCAGTACTTC. It translates to CASSTRESSYEQYF.

There are many counts of this clonotype. The chain uses TRBV6-2 or TRBV6-3 and TRBJ2-7; 7 positions agree with TRBD2. Germline-derived CDR1 and CDR2 are MNHEY and SVGEGT. V trimming: 7 bases; J trimming: 3 bases; junction bases outside the gene matches: 12. The CDR3 sequence is 15 residues long. CDR3 residues: CASTEGGIAYYEQYF. Here the CDR3 DNA reads TGTGCCAGCACCGAGGGAGGGATAGCGTACTACGAGCAGTACTTC.

This clonotype was observed at least ten times. This chain joins TRBV5-5 and TRBJ1-2, with 9 nucleotides matching TRBD1. CDR1 and CDR2 (germline): SGHKS, YYEKEE (reference sequence). The junction had 11 bases not matched to a gene; V was cut back by 0 bases and J by 8 bases. The CDR3 runs to 16 residues. Here the CDR3 reads CASSLGGGTGTRGYTF. The DNA for the CDR3 is TGTGCCAGCAGCTTGGGAGGAGGGACAGGGACGCGGGGCTACACCTTC. Filled out from reference TRBV5-5 and TRBJ1-2, the complete variable domain reads DAGVTQSPTHLIKTRGQQVTLRCSPISGHKSVSWYQQVLGQGPQFIFQYYEKEERGRGNFPDRFSARQFPNYSSELNVNALLLGDSALYLCASSLGGGTGTRGYTFGSGTRLTVV.

This clonotype was seen at least ten times. The genes are TRBV30 and TRBJ2-5; D possibly corresponds to TRBD2 (5 bases). In germline, CDR1 is GTSNPN, CDR2 SVGIG (reference sequence). CDR3 length equals 13 residues. Trimming removed 5 bases from V and 1 base from J, with 11 bases in between. Written as DNA, the CDR3 is TGTGCCTGGGGTGCGGGCCTCCAAGAGACCCAGTACTTC. This encodes CAWGAGLQETQYF.

The chain joins TRBV9 to TRBJ2-7; D may be TRBD2 (5 bases). Between the trimmed V and J ends, which lost 2 bases and 5 bases, there was a span of 17 bases. CDR3 length: 15 amino acids. The germline gives CDR1 SGDLS, CDR2 YYNGEE. In DNA, the CDR3 is TGTGCCAGCAGCGTCATCCCCGGGATGGCTAACGAGCAGTACTTC. Translated: CASSVIPGMANEQYF.

This clonotype was seen once. The genes are TRBV6-5 and TRBJ2-7, with 7 bases identical to TRBD2. V was clipped by 0 bases and J by 2 bases; unmatched bases: 7. Looked up from germline, CDR1 is MNHEY and CDR2 is SVGAGI. This CDR3 has 16 amino acids. The CDR3 is CASSYSGGGGTYEQYF. The CDR3 coding sequence is TGTGCCAGCAGTTACTCAGGCGGGGGAGGTACCTACGAGCAGTACTTC.

The chain is built from TRBV11-2 and TRBJ2-7, with D perhaps TRBD1 or TRBD2 (5 bases each). Deletions cut 4 bases from V and 7 bases from J, with 23 bases between. CDR1 is SGHAT, CDR2 FQNNGV, per germline. The CDR3 extends over 16 amino acids. The CDR3 DNA is TGTGCCAGCAGCTCCGGGGCAGACCCCTTGGTGACAGAGCAGTACTTC. This encodes CASSSGADPLVTEQYF.